The 14 T cell receptor beta chains below all came from one sample that was sequenced in a study of blood T cell repertoires in COVID-19. Data came from immunoSEQ multiplex PCR; TCRdb stores just in-frame clones and leaves some out. In the table there are 150,000 to 200,000 clones, 75% to 85% of which are singletons. The material sequenced was peripheral blood. The receptors originated from a woman aged 80 or over with COVID-19, enrolled during active disease.

The chain couples TRBV7-2 to TRBJ1-5; D possibly corresponds to TRBD1 (5 bases). The CDR3 spans 16 residues. The germline CDR1 and CDR2 sequences are SGHTA and FQGNSA. Trimming left V 0 bases short and J 4 bases short, with 13 bases between. The CDR3 coding sequence is TGTGCCAGCAGCTTAGCGTGGGCAGGGCTAAATCAGCCCCAGCATTTT. Protein: CASSLAWAGLNQPQHF.

J is TRBJ2-7 and V is TRBV28, with 15 bases matching TRBD2. The CDR3 is 18 residues long. The junction had 10 bases not matched to a gene; V was cut back by 5 bases and J by 2 bases. The germline CDR1 and CDR2 sequences are MDHEN and SYDVKM. The CDR3 loop reads CASSTRWTSGRVTYEQYF. Written as DNA, the CDR3 is TGTGCCAGCAGTACCCGTTGGACTAGCGGGAGGGTCACCTACGAGCAGTACTTC.

V is TRBV7-3 and J is TRBJ2-6, with a tentative D call TRBD1 (6 bases). Trimming took off 3 bases at V and 9 bases at J, with 12 bases between the two ends. Germline assignment: CDR1 SGHTA and CDR2 FQGTGA. There are 14 residues in the CDR3. CDR3 in amino acids: CASSFGTNHNVLTF. CDR3 nucleotides: TGTGCCAGCAGCTTTGGGACAAATCACAACGTCCTGACTTTC.

The chain recombines TRBV19 with TRBJ1-1; no clear D. Looked up from germline, CDR1 is LNHDA and CDR2 is SQIVND (reference sequence). This CDR3 spans 14 amino acids. V lost 1 base and J 2 bases, leaving 8 bases between the germline ends. DNA of the CDR3: TGTGCCAGTAGTATAGCCCCGGGAAACACTGAAGCTTTCTTT. It specifies CASSIAPGNTEAFF.

This clone occurred a few times. This chain joins TRBV24-1 and TRBJ2-1, with 10 bases fitting TRBD2. Per the germline V gene, CDR1 is KGHDR and CDR2 is SFDVKD. This CDR3 has 15 residues. V trimming: 4 bases; J trimming: 8 bases; junction bases outside the gene matches: 7. The CDR3 DNA reads TGTGCCACCAGTGACCAGGGACTAGCGAGGCATGAGCAGTTCTTC. As protein: CATSDQGLARHEQFF.

V is TRBV19 and J is TRBJ1-2; 7 nucleotides line up with TRBD1. In germline, CDR1 is LNHDA, CDR2 SQIVND (reference sequence). V lost 2 bases and J lost 6; bases outside the gene matches: 12. The CDR3 has 16 amino acids. DNA for the CDR3: TGTGCCAGTAGTATATGGATAGGAGACAGGGATGATGGCTACACCTTC. Its translation is CASSIWIGDRDDGYTF.

The chain joins TRBV4-3 to TRBJ1-2; no clear D. The CDR3 extends over 16 amino acids. With 4 bases removed from V and 4 bases from J, the gap between germline ends came to 19 bases. The germline V gene has CDR1 LGHNA and CDR2 YSLEER. CDR3 loop: CASSLGAGRETYGYTF. In nucleotides, the CDR3 is TGCGCCAGCAGCCTCGGAGCCGGGCGGGAAACCTATGGCTACACCTTC.

This clone was seen more than once but under ten times. The genes are TRBV18 and TRBJ2-1, with D possibly matching TRBD1 (6 bases). V was clipped by 3 bases and J by 6 bases, with 12 bases between them. Germline V lookup: CDR1 KGHSH, CDR2 LQKENI. CDR3 length: 14 residues. The CDR3 bases are TGTGCCAGCTCACCGAACAGGGACATCAATGAGCAGTTCTTC. Amino acid sequence: CASSPNRDINEQFF.

The chain is built from TRBV28 and TRBJ2-5, with 9 bases fitting TRBD1. V was pared by 5 bases and J by 2 bases, with 9 bases of the junction left unmatched. From germline, CDR1 is MDHEN and CDR2 SYDVKM. CDR3 length: 16 residues. The CDR3 DNA sequence: TGTGCCAGCAGTGACCGGACCGGGACAGGGCAAGAGACCCAGTACTTC. Encoded protein: CASSDRTGTGQETQYF.

The genes are TRBV19 and TRBJ2-1; 11 bases are a match to TRBD1. This CDR3 has 16 residues. CDR1 is LNHDA, CDR2 SQIVND, per germline (reference sequence). The J segment lost 6 bases and the V segment lost 4 bases, leaving 8 bases of the junction unmatched. CDR3 sequence (DNA): TGTGCCAGTAGTACCCTCCGGGACAGGGGGGGCAATGAGCAGTTCTTC. Translating it yields CASSTLRDRGGNEQFF. The variable domain in full, completed from reference TRBV19 and TRBJ2-1, reads DGGITQSPKYLFRKEGQNVTLSCEQNLNHDAMYWYRQDPGQGLRLIYYSQIVNDFQKGDIAEGYSVSREKKESFPLTVTSAQKNPTAFYLCASSTLRDRGGNEQFFGPGTRLTVL.

This sequence joins TRBV7-9 and TRBJ2-1; 9 nucleotides line up with TRBD2. This CDR3 spans 15 amino acids. V lost 5 bases, J lost 2 bases, and 4 bases stayed unmatched. Per germline, CDR1 SEHNR and CDR2 FQNEAQ (reference sequence). The CDR3 coding sequence is TGTGCCAGCAGCGCGGGGGGGCCCCCCTACAATGAGCAGTTCTTC. Translation gives CASSAGGPPYNEQFF.

This chain uses TRBV5-5 with TRBJ1-4; no definite D call. Germline V gene lookup returns CDR1 SGHKS and CDR2 YYEKEE (reference sequence). The CDR3 covers 13 residues. Trimming took 0 bases from V and 8 from J, leaving 8 bases between them. The CDR3 region has the DNA TGTGCCAGCAGCTTGGAATGGCAGGAAAAACTGTTTTTT. This sequence encodes CASSLEWQEKLFF.

As concerns this clone: One junction end disagrees with the germline gene, perhaps due to a read error. The V call is TRBV6-5, the J call TRBJ1-5, with D unclear. The CDR3 contains 16 residues. Germline V gene lookup returns CDR1 MNHEY and CDR2 SVGAGI. CDR3 nucleotide sequence: TGTGCCAGCACTTACAATGGAAACAGTCCCAATCAGCCCCAGCATTTT. Translation: CASTYNGNSPNQPQHF.

The genes are TRBV30 and TRBJ1-3, with D possibly TRBD1 on 6 matching bases. Germline V gene lookup returns CDR1 GTSNPN and CDR2 SVGIG (reference sequence). This CDR3 is built from 13 residues. V lost 1 base, J lost 2 bases, and 6 bases lay in between. CDR3 nucleotides: TGTGCCTGGAGTGAGGGGGCTGGAAACACCATATATTTT. It yields the protein CAWSEGAGNTIYF.